This note documents a single T cell receptor (beta chain) sequence. This record comes from a study of shared clonotypes between healthy human individuals. Study-wide background: Three plates each covered CD4 naive and memory; CD8 naive two, CD8 memory one.

Trimming left V 2 bases short and J 10 bases short, with 12 bases between. The CDR3 length is 14 residues. Germline CDR1 and CDR2: ENHRY and SYGVKD. Sequenced by immunoSEQ multiplex PCR; TCRdb stores in-frame clones only, minus some. The sample lists over a million clones, approximately 76% occurring once. Adult donors, all healthy and HIV-negative, had no recent acute infections or vaccinations. Among the donors, all were Caucasian adults who lived in Nashville, Tennessee. The source is a man aged 18 to 30 in good health. The V and J genes are TRBV10-3 and TRBJ1-6; D might be TRBD1 (5 bases). The sample consisted of memory CD4+ T cells sorted from blood. Subset in this sample: CD45RA-negative fraction. The CDR3 reads CAISEGGFQSPLHF. For the CDR3, the DNA is TGTGCCATCAGTGAGGGGGGATTCCAGTCACCCCTCCACTTT.